The 26 T cell receptor beta chains presented below share a single source sample, sequenced in a study of blood T cell repertoires in COVID-19. Some clones are missing from TCRdb's copy, which holds only in-frame ones; the method was immunoSEQ multiplex PCR. The sample shows over 85,000 clones, 85% to 90% of them seen only once. Sequencing was carried out using peripheral blood. The receptors shown here come from a woman between 50 and 59 years old with acute or convalescent COVID-19.

V is TRBV7-9 and J is TRBJ2-4; 8 nucleotides match TRBD2. The CDR3 runs to 18 residues. V shed 5 bases and J 1 base; nucleotides not matched to a gene: 13. Germline values: CDR1 SEHNR, CDR2 FQNEAQ (reference sequence). CDR3 residues: CASSPGASSGGAKNIQYF. The CDR3 DNA reads TGTGCCAGCAGCCCGGGCGCCTCCAGCGGGGGCGCCAAAAACATTCAGTACTTC.

This chain links TRBV19 with TRBJ1-5, with 9 bases identical to TRBD1. CDR1 and CDR2 (germline): LNHDA, SQIVND (reference sequence). V lost 7 bases and J lost 5; bases outside the gene matches: 12. The CDR3 has 16 amino acids. CDR3: CASKRGQGLGHQPQHF. The CDR3 nucleotides read TGTGCCAGTAAAAGAGGACAGGGGTTGGGCCATCAGCCCCAGCATTTT.

The chain joins TRBV19 to TRBJ2-5, with 7 bases matching TRBD2. Germline V gene sequence: CDR1 LNHDA, CDR2 SQIVND (reference sequence). CDR3 length equals 14 residues. Trimming took 6 bases from V and 2 from J; bases not matched to a gene: 6. The CDR3 loop is CASSVGGGQETQYF. Written as DNA, the CDR3 is TGTGCCAGTAGCGTGGGGGGGGGTCAAGAGACCCAGTACTTC.

V usage is TRBV5-1 and J usage is TRBJ2-5; TRBD2 matches 7 bases. The CDR3 is 15 residues long. V was clipped by 3 bases and J by 5 bases; unmatched bases: 10. The germline V gene encodes CDR1 SGHRS and CDR2 YFSETQ. This chain's CDR3 is CASSSDPWEGETQYF. The CDR3 DNA is TGCGCCAGCAGCTCTGACCCTTGGGAGGGTGAGACCCAGTACTTC. The whole variable domain, remainder taken from reference TRBV5-1 and TRBJ2-5, is KAGVTQTPRYLIKTRGQQVTLSCSPISGHRSVSWYQQTPGQGLQFLFEYFSETQRNKGNFPGRFSGRQFSNSRSEMNVSTLELGDSALYLCASSSDPWEGETQYFGPGTRLLVL.

The genes are TRBV29-1 and TRBJ1-1; tentatively, D is TRBD1 (6 bases). The V gene lost 7 bases and the J gene lost 0 bases, with 9 bases spanning the gap. The CDR3 spans 12 residues. CDR1 SQVTM and CDR2 ANQGSEA come from the germline V gene. This CDR3 is CSARTVNTEAFF. The CDR3 DNA follows: TGCAGCGCAAGGACAGTGAACACTGAAGCTTTCTTT.

The chain couples TRBV28 to TRBJ1-1, with 9 bases matching TRBD1. The CDR3 has 21 residues. J gave up 4 bases and V 6 bases, and 27 bases lay outside the gene matches. The germline V gene has CDR1 MDHEN and CDR2 SYDVKM. The CDR3 nucleotides are TGTGCCAGCAGACTAGGGGTTGATGGGACAGGGACTTTGATATCTGGCACTGAAGCTTTCTTT. This encodes CASRLGVDGTGTLISGTEAFF.

The CDR3 here is CASSLVEGRNEKLFF. The CDR3 DNA sequence: TGTGCCAGCAGCTTGGTTGAGGGTCGAAATGAAAAACTGTTTTTT. This chain links TRBV5-5 with TRBJ1-4; D not certain. From germline, CDR1 is SGHKS and CDR2 YYEKEE (reference sequence). V dropped 0 bases and J dropped 5 bases, with 11 bases sitting between them. The CDR3 sequence is 15 residues long.

V is TRBV28 and J is TRBJ1-1; D not certain. This CDR3 is built from 15 residues. The V gene lost 7 bases and the J gene lost 2 bases, with 17 bases spanning the gap. In germline, CDR1 is MDHEN, CDR2 SYDVKM. CDR3 sequence (DNA): TGTGCCAGCACTTCGGACGGACTACGCAACACTGAAGCTTTCTTT. It yields the protein CASTSDGLRNTEAFF. The full variable domain, with the rest looked up from reference TRBV28 and TRBJ1-1, is DVKVTQSSRYLVKRTGEKVFLECVQDMDHENMFWYRQDPGLGLRLIYFSYDVKMKEKGDIPEGYSVSREKKERFSLILESASTNQTSMYLCASTSDGLRNTEAFFGQGTRLTVV.

This rearrangement joins TRBV6-1 to TRBJ1-2; D unresolved. Trimming left V 0 bases short and J 4 bases short, with 6 bases between. Germline-derived CDR1 and CDR2 are MNHNS and SASEGT. The CDR3 length is 13 residues. The CDR3 nucleotides are TGTGCCAGCAGTGAAGCTCTCGGCTATGGCTACACCTTC. Residues: CASSEALGYGYTF.

The chain joins TRBV3-1 (or the pseudogene TRBV3-2) to TRBJ1-3; D is perhaps TRBD1 (6 bases). Germline V gene sequence: CDR1 LGHDT, CDR2 YNNKEL (reference sequence). V was cut by 0 bases and J by 7 bases, with 10 bases left in between. CDR3 length: 14 residues. This chain's CDR3 is CASSQEQGRNTIYF. CDR3 DNA sequence: TGTGCCAGCAGCCAAGAACAGGGTAGGAACACCATATATTTT.

J is TRBJ1-3 and V is TRBV28; no reliable D call. The CDR3 sequence is 17 residues long. Germline V gene sequence: CDR1 MDHEN, CDR2 SYDVKM. V was trimmed by 2 bases and J by 0 bases, leaving 14 bases between them. The CDR3 sequence is CASSLGVSGFSGNTIYF. The CDR3 DNA follows: TGTGCCAGCAGTTTAGGGGTCTCGGGATTCTCTGGAAACACCATATATTTT.

This chain joins TRBV28 and TRBJ2-2; TRBD2 is a possible D gene (7 bases). The V gene's germline CDR1 is MDHEN and CDR2 SYDVKM. The CDR3 is 15 residues long. V lost 7 bases, J lost 6 bases, and 18 bases lay in between. The CDR3 protein is CASNLGGLVAGELFF. In nucleotides, the CDR3 is TGTGCCAGCAACTTGGGGGGGCTGGTCGCCGGGGAGCTGTTTTTT.

The chain uses TRBV7-9 and TRBJ2-7; 8 nucleotides match TRBD2. Germline V lookup: CDR1 SEHNR, CDR2 FQNEAQ (reference sequence). After removal of 5 bases from V and 0 bases from J, the junction contained 3 bases not matched to a gene. CDR3 length: 14 residues. In DNA, the CDR3 is TGTGCCAGCAGCCCTAGCGGGCGCTCCTACGAGCAGTACTTC. This gives the protein CASSPSGRSYEQYF.

The chain links TRBV4-2 to TRBJ2-2, with D possibly TRBD1 on 6 matching bases. The CDR3 extends over 14 amino acids. CDR1 and CDR2 (germline): LGHNA, YNFKEQ. V was cut by 3 bases and J by 5 bases, with 10 bases left in between. CDR3 DNA sequence: TGTGCCAGCAGCCAGAGAACAGGGACCGGGGAGCTGTTTTTT. It yields the protein CASSQRTGTGELFF.

The rearrangement uses TRBV3-1 (or the pseudogene TRBV3-2) and TRBJ2-2; TRBD1 might be the D (6 bases). Germline CDR1 reads LGHDT; CDR2 reads YNNKEL (reference sequence). Trimming removed 0 bases from V and 7 bases from J, with 15 bases in between. There are 16 residues in the CDR3. The CDR3 sequence: CASSQDWGLRGGELFF. CDR3 nucleotide sequence: TGTGCCAGCAGCCAAGATTGGGGGCTCCGCGGCGGGGAGCTGTTTTTT.

The V call is TRBV27, the J call TRBJ2-1; 9 bases are a match to TRBD1. There are 15 residues in the CDR3. Germline V CDR1 and CDR2: MNHEY, SMNVEV (reference sequence). Losses at the gene ends were 5 bases for V and 4 bases for J; bases not matched to a gene: 6. The CDR3 bases are TGTGCCAGCAGTACCCACAGGGGGCCTTACAATGAGCAGTTCTTC. The encoded protein is CASSTHRGPYNEQFF.

V gene TRBV18 combines with J gene TRBJ2-7, with D hard to call. The CDR3 consists of 15 residues. CDR1 and CDR2 (germline): KGHSH, LQKENI. The ends were cut back, 2 bases at V and 2 bases at J, with 13 bases in the middle. CDR3 in amino acids: CASSPSAGSTYEQYF. In DNA, the CDR3 is TGTGCCAGCTCACCAAGTGCTGGTAGTACCTACGAGCAGTACTTC.

The chain uses TRBV18 and TRBJ2-7; TRBD1 is a possible D gene (6 bases). Germline V CDR1 and CDR2: KGHSH, LQKENI. V was shortened by 3 bases and J by 0 bases, with 12 bases between the two germline ends. This CDR3 region has 15 residues. The DNA for the CDR3 is TGTGCCAGCTCACCCTTGACAGGCAGCTCCTACGAGCAGTACTTC. Protein: CASSPLTGSSYEQYF.

V is TRBV2 and J is TRBJ2-7; 10 bases fit TRBD2. Germline loops: CDR1 SNHLY, CDR2 FYNNEI. The CDR3 consists of 12 residues. V was clipped by 7 bases and J by 6 bases; unmatched bases: 3. The CDR3 here is CASILAGVEQYF. In nucleotides, the CDR3 is TGTGCCAGCATCCTAGCGGGAGTCGAGCAGTACTTC.

The rearrangement uses TRBV2 and TRBJ1-4; the match to TRBD1 covers 8 bases. CDR3 size: 15 residues. The germline CDR1 and CDR2 sequences are SNHLY and FYNNEI. Germline trimming cut 4 bases from V and 5 bases from J; bases unmatched to any gene: 6. The CDR3, as DNA: TGTGCCAGCAGTGCCGGACAGGGAATAAATGAAAAACTGTTTTTT. Encoded protein: CASSAGQGINEKLFF.

The chain employs TRBV24-1 and TRBJ2-3; TRBD1 agrees at 10 bases. V shed 5 bases, J shed 8 bases, and the junction held 9 bases outside the gene matches. The CDR3 is 15 residues long. Per germline, CDR1 KGHDR and CDR2 SFDVKD. For the CDR3, the DNA is TGTGCCACCAGTGGGACAGGGGGGTTAAGGGGTACGCAGTATTTT. Protein: CATSGTGGLRGTQYF.

This rearrangement joins TRBV9 to TRBJ1-1; unclear D gene. This CDR3 has 17 amino acids. The germline V gene has CDR1 SGDLS and CDR2 YYNGEE. V lost 4 bases and J 0 bases, leaving 19 bases between the germline ends. CDR3 amino acids: CASSSRKPSGLNTEAFF. The CDR3, as DNA: TGTGCCAGCAGCTCTAGGAAGCCCTCTGGCCTGAACACTGAAGCTTTCTTT.

Here the CDR3 reads CASSLGGQLGPNEQFF. CDR3 coding DNA: TGCGCCAGCAGCTTGGGGGGACAGCTGGGTCCCAATGAGCAGTTCTTC. The rearrangement joins TRBV5-1 to TRBJ2-1, with 7 bases aligning to TRBD1. V dropped 0 bases and J dropped 6; count of bases not matched to a gene: 9. The V gene's germline CDR1 is SGHRS and CDR2 YFSETQ. The length of the CDR3 is 16 residues.

The chain links TRBV11-2 to TRBJ2-7; 7 positions agree with TRBD2. The CDR3 has 16 residues. Germline trimming cut 1 base from V and 4 bases from J; bases unmatched to any gene: 10. Germline CDR1 SGHAT, CDR2 FQNNGV. This chain's CDR3 is CASSLGQGGTWYEQYF. CDR3 nucleotide sequence: TGTGCCAGCAGCTTAGGGCAGGGAGGGACCTGGTACGAGCAGTACTTC.

The rearrangement joins TRBV3-1 (or the pseudogene TRBV3-2) to TRBJ2-4; D is possibly TRBD1 (5 bases). Germline values: CDR1 LGHDT, CDR2 YNNKEL (reference sequence). The V and J ends lost 5 bases and 0 bases respectively, with 8 bases between them. The CDR3 totals 14 residues. CDR3 DNA sequence: TGTGCCAGCAGCAACAGGCTAGCCAAAAACATTCAGTACTTC. Translated, it gives CASSNRLAKNIQYF.

The chain employs TRBV11-2 and TRBJ1-3; D is uncertain. Trimming removed 0 bases at V and 7 bases at J, with 7 bases between. This CDR3 region has 13 residues. CDR1 and CDR2 from the germline V gene are SGHAT and FQNNGV. Here the CDR3 reads CASSLDARNTIYF. CDR3 sequence (DNA): TGTGCCAGCAGCTTAGATGCCAGGAACACCATATATTTT.